The clone carrying this T cell receptor beta chain is judged large (0.1 to 1%). This specimen comes from a study of blood T cell repertoires in COVID-19. Study information: Samples came from the United States, Italy and Spain, spanning acute and convalescent COVID-19. T cells, B-cell-depleted T cells, or PBMCs supplied cDNA or gDNA.

The trim removed 4 bases at V and 2 bases at J, leaving 7 bases unmatched. The germline V gene encodes CDR1 MNHEY and CDR2 SVGAGI. The CDR3 length is 16 residues. In the original analysis: Estimation of nucleated cell counts was performed using reference gene primer amplification. The assay was immunoSEQ multiplex PCR, and TCRdb's table has in-frame clones only and misses some. V, J and clone size reflect that table, while D and trimming were determined from the DNA. The sample contains some 150,000 clones, 80% to 90% of which appear only once. The sequenced material came from peripheral blood. This chain joins TRBV6-5 and TRBJ2-3, with 9 bases lining up with TRBD2. The TCR originated in a woman between 50 and 59 years old with acute or convalescent COVID-19. The CDR3 spells CASSFLSGRYTDTQYF. The CDR3 DNA is TGTGCCAGCAGTTTCCTAAGCGGGAGGTACACAGATACGCAGTATTTT.